This T cell receptor (beta chain) was identified in a study of regulatory T cells in long-lasting Graves disease. The authors built TCR beta libraries using iRepertoire HTBI primers and Arm-PCR of CDR3 regions. TCRdb independently ran MiXCR on the multiplex PCR reads; one entry per CDR3 protein. The sample shows a few hundred thousand distinct CDR3 sequences, roughly 10% of them seen only once. This clonotype was detected many times. The time point here: newly diagnosed GD, antithyroid drugs for less than 3 months. Construction of the TCR library relied on RNA isolated from PBMCs. The data also belong to a second study, concerning T cells in Graves' hyperthyroidism and ophthalmopathy.

The sample in question was peripheral blood mononuclear cells (PBMCs), obtained at new diagnosis, from a patient treated with antithyroid drugs. The receptor's source is a woman in her late teens or twenties with Graves disease.

The CDR3 coding sequence is TGTGCCAGCGGCCGACCCGGGGGTCGCTCCTACAATGAGCAGTTCTTC. This sequence encodes CASGRPGGRSYNEQFF. This chain links TRBV7-2 with TRBJ2-1; possible D gene TRBD2, 6 bases. In germline, CDR1 is SGHTA, CDR2 FQGNSA. The ends were cut back, 8 bases at V and 0 bases at J, with 17 bases in the middle. The CDR3 loop spans 16 amino acids.